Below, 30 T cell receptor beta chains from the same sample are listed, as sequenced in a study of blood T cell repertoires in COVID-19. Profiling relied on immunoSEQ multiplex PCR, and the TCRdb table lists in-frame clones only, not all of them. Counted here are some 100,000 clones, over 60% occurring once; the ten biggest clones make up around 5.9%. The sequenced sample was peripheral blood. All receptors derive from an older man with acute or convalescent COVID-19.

CDR3 sequence (DNA): TGTGCCAGTAGTCCCATAACAGGGGGGCTGTGGGAGACCCAGTACTTC. Encoded protein: CASSPITGGLWETQYF. This rearrangement joins TRBV19 to TRBJ2-5, with TRBD1 matching over 8 bases. Germline CDR1 reads LNHDA; CDR2 reads SQIVND (reference sequence). V lost 5 bases, J lost 5 bases, and 13 bases stayed unmatched. This CDR3 has 16 residues.

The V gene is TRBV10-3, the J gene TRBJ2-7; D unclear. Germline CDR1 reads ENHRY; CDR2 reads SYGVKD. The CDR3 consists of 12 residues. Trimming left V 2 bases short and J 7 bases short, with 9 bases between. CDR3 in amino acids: CAISELSKEQYF. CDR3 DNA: TGTGCCATCAGTGAGCTGAGTAAAGAGCAGTACTTC.

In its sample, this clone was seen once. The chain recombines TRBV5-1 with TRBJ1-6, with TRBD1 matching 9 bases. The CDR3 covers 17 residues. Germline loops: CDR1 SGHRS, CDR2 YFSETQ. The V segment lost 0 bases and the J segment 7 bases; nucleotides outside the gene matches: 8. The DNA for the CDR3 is TGCGCCAGCAGCTTGGGGGGACAGGGAATGGAGAATTCACCCCTCCACTTT. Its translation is CASSLGGQGMENSPLHF.

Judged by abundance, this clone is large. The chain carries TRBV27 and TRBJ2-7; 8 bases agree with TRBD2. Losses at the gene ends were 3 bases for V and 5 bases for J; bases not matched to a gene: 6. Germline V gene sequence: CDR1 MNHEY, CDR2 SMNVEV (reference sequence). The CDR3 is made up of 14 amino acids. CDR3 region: CASSFRDGGDEQYF. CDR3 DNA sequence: TGTGCCAGCAGTTTCCGGGACGGGGGGGACGAGCAGTACTTC.

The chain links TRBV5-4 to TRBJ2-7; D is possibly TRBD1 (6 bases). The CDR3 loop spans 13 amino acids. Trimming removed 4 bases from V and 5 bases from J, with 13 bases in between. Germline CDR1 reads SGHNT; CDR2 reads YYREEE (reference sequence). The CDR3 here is CASSLQGVHEQYF. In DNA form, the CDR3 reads TGTGCCAGCAGCCTACAGGGAGTCCACGAGCAGTACTTC.

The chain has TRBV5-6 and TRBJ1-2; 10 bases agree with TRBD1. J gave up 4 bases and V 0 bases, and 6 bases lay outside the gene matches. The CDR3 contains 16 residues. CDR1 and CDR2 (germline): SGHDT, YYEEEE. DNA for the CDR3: TGTGCCAGCAGCTTGGGGACAGGGGGAAGGGGCTATGGCTACACCTTC. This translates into CASSLGTGGRGYGYTF.

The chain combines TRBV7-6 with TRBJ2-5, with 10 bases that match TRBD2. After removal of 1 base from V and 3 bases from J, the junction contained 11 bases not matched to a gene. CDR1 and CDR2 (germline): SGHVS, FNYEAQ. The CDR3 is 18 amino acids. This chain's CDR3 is CASSLGGLAGVREETQYF. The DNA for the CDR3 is TGTGCCAGCAGCTTAGGGGGGCTAGCGGGAGTGCGGGAAGAGACCCAGTACTTC. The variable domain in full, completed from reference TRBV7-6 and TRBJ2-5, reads GAGVSQSPRYKVTKRGQDVALRCDPISGHVSLYWYRQALGQGPEFLTYFNYEAQQDKSGLPNDRFSAERPEGSISTLTIQRTEQRDSAMYRCASSLGGLAGVREETQYFGPGTRLLVL.

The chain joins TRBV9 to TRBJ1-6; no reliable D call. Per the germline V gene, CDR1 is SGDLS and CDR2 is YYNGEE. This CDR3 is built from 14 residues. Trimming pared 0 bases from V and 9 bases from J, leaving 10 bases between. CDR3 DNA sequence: TGTGCCAGCAGCGTAGAGGAGGGTCGTTCACCCCTCCACTTT. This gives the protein CASSVEEGRSPLHF. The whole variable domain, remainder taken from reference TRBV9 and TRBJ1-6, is DSGVTQTPKHLITATGQRVTLRCSPRSGDLSVYWYQQSLDQGLQFLIQYYNGEERAKGNILERFSAQQFPDLHSELNLSSLELGDSALYFCASSVEEGRSPLHFGNGTRLTVT.

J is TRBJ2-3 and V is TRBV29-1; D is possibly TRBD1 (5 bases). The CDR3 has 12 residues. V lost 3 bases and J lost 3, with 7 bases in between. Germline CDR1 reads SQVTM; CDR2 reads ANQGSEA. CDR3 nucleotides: TGCAGCGTTGAGCAGGGAACAGATACGCAGTATTTT. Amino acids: CSVEQGTDTQYF.

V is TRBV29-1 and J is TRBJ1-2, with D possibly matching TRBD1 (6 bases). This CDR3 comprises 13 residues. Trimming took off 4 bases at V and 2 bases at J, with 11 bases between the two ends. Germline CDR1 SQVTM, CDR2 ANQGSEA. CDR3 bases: TGCAGCGTTGCGCAAGGACAGAACTATGGCTACACCTTC. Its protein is CSVAQGQNYGYTF.

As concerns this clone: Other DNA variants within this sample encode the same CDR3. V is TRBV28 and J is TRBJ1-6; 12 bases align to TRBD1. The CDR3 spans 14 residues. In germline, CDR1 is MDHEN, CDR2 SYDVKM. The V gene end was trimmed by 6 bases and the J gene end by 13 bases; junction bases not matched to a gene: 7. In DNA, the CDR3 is TGTGCCAGCAGCCCGGGACAGGGGGCCCCTCCCCTCCACTTT. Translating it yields CASSPGQGAPPLHF. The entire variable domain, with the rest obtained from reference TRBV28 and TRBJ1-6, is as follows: DVKVTQSSRYLVKRTGEKVFLECVQDMDHENMFWYRQDPGLGLRLIYFSYDVKMKEKGDIPEGYSVSREKKERFSLILESASTNQTSMYLCASSPGQGAPPLHFGNGTRLTVT.

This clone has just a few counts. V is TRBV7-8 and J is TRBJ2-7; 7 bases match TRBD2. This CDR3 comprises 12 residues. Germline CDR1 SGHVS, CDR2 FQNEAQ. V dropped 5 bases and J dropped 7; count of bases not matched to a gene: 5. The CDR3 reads CASSLPGGEQYF. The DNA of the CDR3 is TGTGCCAGCAGCCTCCCCGGGGGGGAGCAGTACTTC.

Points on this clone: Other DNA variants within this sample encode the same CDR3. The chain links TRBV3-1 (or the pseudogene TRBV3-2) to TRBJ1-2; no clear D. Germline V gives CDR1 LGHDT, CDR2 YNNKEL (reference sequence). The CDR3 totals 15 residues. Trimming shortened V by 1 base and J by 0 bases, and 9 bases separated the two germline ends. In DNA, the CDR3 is TGTGCCAGCAGCCAAGGCGGCGGAGCTAACTATGGCTACACCTTC. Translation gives CASSQGGGANYGYTF.

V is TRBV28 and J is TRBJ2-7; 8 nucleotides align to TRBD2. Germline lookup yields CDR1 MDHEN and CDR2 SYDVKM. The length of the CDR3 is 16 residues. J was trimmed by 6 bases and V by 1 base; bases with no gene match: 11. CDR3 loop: CASSLFASGSKGEQYF. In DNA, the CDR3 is TGTGCCAGCAGTTTATTTGCGAGCGGGAGCAAGGGCGAGCAGTACTTC.

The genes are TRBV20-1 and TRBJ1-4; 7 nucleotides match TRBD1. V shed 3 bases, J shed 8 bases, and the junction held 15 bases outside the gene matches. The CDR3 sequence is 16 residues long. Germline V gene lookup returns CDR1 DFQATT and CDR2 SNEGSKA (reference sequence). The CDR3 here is CSASQWRPGGEEKLFF. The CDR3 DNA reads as TGCAGTGCTAGTCAATGGAGGCCAGGGGGAGAGGAAAAACTGTTTTTT.

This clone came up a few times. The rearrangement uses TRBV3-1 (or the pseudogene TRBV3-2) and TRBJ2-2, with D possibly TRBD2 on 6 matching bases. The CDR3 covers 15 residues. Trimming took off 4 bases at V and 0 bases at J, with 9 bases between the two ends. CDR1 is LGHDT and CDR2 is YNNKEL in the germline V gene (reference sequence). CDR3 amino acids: CASSLDYPNTGELFF. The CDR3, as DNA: TGTGCCAGCAGCCTGGACTATCCGAACACCGGGGAGCTGTTTTTT.

The CDR3 is CASSLGQRGTEAFF. CDR3 nucleotides: TGTGCCAGCAGCTTAGGTCAACGGGGCACTGAAGCTTTCTTT. The rearrangement links TRBV5-6 to TRBJ1-1, with D uncertain. Germline V gene data show CDR1 as SGHDT and CDR2 as YYEEEE. This CDR3 spans 14 amino acids. Trimming pared 2 bases from V and 4 bases from J, leaving 12 bases between.

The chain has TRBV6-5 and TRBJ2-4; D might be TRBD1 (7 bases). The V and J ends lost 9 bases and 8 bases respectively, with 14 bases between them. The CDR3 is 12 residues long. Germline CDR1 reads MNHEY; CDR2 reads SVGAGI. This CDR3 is CASGGGTYIQYF. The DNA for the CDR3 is TGTGCCAGTGGAGGGGGCACGTACATTCAGTACTTC.

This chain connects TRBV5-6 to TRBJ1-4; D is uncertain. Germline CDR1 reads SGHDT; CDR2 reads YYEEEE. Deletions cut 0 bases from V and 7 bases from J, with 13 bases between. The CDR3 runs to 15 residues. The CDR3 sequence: CASSLGSGSAEKLFF. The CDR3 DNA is TGTGCCAGCAGCTTGGGTTCGGGGTCGGCTGAAAAACTGTTTTTT.

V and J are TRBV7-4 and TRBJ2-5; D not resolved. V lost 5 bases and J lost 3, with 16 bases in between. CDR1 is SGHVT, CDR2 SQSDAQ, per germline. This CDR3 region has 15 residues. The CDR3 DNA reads TGTGCCAGCAGCAACCCCAGTGTGTTCAAAGAGACCCAGTACTTC. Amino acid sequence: CASSNPSVFKETQYF.

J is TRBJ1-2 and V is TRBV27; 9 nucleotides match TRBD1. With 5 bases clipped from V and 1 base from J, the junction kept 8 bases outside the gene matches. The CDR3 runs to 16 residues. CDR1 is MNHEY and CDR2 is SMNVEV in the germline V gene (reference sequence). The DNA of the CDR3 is TGTGCCAGCAGTAGGTTAGGGACAGGGATTAACTATGGCTACACCTTC. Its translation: CASSRLGTGINYGYTF.

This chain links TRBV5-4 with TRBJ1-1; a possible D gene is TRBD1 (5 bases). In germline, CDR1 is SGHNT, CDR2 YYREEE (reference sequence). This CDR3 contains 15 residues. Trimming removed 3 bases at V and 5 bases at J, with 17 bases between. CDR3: CASSSGRVGGTEAFF. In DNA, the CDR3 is TGTGCCAGCAGCTCCGGCCGAGTGGGGGGGACTGAAGCTTTCTTT.

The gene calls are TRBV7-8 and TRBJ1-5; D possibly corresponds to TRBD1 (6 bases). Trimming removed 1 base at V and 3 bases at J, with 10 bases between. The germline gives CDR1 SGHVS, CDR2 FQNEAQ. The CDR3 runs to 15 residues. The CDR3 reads CASSLDRVPNQPQHF. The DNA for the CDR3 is TGTGCCAGCAGCTTAGACAGGGTCCCCAATCAGCCCCAGCATTTT.

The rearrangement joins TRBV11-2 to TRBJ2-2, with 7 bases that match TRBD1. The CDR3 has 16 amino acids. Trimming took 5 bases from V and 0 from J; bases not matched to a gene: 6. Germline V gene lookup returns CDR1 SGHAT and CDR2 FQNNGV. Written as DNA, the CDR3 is TGTGCCAGCAGCCTACAGACAGGGTCGAACACCGGGGAGCTGTTTTTT. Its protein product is CASSLQTGSNTGELFF.

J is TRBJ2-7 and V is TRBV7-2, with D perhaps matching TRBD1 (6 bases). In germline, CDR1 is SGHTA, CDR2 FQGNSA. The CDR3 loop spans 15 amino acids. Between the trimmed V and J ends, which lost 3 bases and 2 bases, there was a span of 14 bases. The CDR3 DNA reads TGTGCCAGCAGCTTGAAACAGGGTCCGGCCTACGAGCAGTACTTC. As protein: CASSLKQGPAYEQYF.

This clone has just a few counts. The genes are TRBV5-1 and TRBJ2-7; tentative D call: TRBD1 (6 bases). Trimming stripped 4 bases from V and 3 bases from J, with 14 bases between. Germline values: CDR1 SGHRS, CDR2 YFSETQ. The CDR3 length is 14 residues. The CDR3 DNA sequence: TGCGCCAGCAGCGTCTCGGGACATAACTACGAGCAGTACTTC. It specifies CASSVSGHNYEQYF. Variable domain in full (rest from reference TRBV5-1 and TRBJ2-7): KAGVTQTPRYLIKTRGQQVTLSCSPISGHRSVSWYQQTPGQGLQFLFEYFSETQRNKGNFPGRFSGRQFSNSRSEMNVSTLELGDSALYLCASSVSGHNYEQYFGPGTRLTVT.

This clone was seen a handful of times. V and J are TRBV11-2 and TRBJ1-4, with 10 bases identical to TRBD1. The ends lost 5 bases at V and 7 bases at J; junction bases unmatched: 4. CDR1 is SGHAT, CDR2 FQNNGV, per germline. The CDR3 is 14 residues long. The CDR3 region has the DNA TGTGCCAGCAGCCCGGACAGGGGGAGTGAAAAACTGTTTTTT. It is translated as CASSPDRGSEKLFF.

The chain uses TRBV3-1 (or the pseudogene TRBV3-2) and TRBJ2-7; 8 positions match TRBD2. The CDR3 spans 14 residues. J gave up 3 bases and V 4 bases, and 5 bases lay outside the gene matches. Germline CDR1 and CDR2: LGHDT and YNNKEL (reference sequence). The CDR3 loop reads CASSLRTSFYEQYF. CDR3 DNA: TGTGCCAGCAGCCTGCGGACTAGCTTCTACGAGCAGTACTTC.

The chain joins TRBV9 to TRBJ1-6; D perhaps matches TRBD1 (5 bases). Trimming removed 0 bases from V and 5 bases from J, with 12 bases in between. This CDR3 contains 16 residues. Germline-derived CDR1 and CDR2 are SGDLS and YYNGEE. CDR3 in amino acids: CASSVASLRDNSPLHF. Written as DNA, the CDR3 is TGTGCCAGCAGCGTAGCGAGTCTCAGGGATAATTCACCCCTCCACTTT.

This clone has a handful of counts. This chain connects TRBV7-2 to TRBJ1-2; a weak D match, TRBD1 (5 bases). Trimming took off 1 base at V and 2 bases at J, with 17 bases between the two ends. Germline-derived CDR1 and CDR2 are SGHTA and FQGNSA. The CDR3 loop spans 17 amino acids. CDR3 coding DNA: TGTGCCAGCAGCTTAGTGGGGGGGACCGTTACAAACTATGGCTACACCTTC. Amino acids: CASSLVGGTVTNYGYTF.